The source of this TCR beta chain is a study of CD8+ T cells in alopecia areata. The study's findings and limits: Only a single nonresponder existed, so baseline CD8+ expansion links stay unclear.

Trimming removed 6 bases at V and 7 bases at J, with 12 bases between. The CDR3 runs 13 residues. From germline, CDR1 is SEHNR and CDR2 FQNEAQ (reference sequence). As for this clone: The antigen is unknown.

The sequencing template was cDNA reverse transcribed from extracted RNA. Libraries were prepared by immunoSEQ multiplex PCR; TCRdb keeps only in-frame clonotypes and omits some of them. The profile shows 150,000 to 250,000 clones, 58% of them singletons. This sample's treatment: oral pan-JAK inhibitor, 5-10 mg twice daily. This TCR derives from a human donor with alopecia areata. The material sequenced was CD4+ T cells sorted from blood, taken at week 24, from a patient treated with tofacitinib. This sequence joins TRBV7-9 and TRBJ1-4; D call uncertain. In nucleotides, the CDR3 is TGTGCCAGCAGTTTCGCAGAAGCTGAAAAACTGTTTTTT. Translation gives CASSFAEAEKLFF.